The table lists the clone carrying this T cell receptor beta chain with a few counts. The antigen remains undetermined. Germline lookup yields CDR1 DFQATT and CDR2 SNEGSKA (reference sequence). With V trimmed by 3 bases and J by 1 base, 5 bases remained unmatched. This CDR3 has 16 amino acids. With each sample, at least 5 micrograms of total RNA were extracted. Alongside a J-beta primer mix, a sample-barcoded 5' primer served in a second PCR lasting roughly 7 to 11 cycles. A tag from a template-switch adaptor with 12 random nucleotides marked each cDNA molecule. Each of the samples gave a minimum of 2.5 million paired-end reads that contained CDR3. TCRdb re-derived calls from the 5' RACE reads in MiXCR, one entry per CDR3 protein. The data hold 850,000 to 1,000,000 distinct CDR3 sequences, with roughly 48% observed a single time. This entry is derived from a study of blood T cells in healthy people across ages. General observations from the study: The authors considered diversity estimates from one million T cells to be underestimates.

This rearrangement joins TRBV20-1 to TRBJ2-5; 13 nucleotides align to TRBD2. What was sequenced was blood. The receptor's source is a man aged 30 to 39 in good health. The CDR3 DNA follows: TGCAGTGCTAGGGGGACTAGCGGGGTGATCCAAGAGACCCAGTACTTC. Translated: CSARGTSGVIQETQYF.